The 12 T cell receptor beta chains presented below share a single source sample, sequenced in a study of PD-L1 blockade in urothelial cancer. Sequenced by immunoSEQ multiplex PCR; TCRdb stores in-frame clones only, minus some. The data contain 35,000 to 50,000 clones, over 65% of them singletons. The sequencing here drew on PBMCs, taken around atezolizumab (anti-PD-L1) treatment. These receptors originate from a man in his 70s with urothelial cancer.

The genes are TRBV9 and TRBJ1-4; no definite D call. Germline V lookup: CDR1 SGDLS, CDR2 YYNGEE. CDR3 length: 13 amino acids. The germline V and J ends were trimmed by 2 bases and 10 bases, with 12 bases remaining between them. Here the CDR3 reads CASSVGSGGKLFF. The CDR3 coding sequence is TGTGCCAGCAGCGTCGGGAGTGGCGGAAAACTGTTTTTT.

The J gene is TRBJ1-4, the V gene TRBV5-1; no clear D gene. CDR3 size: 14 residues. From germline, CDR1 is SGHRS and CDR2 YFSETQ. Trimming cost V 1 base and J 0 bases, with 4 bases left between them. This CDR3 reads CASSLTATNEKLFF. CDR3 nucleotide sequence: TGCGCCAGCAGCTTGACAGCAACTAATGAAAAACTGTTTTTT.

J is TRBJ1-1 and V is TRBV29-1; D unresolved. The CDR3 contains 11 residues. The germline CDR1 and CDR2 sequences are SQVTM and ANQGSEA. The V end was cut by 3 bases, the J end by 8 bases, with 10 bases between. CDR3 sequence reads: CSVERVSEAFF. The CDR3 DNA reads TGCAGCGTTGAGCGGGTCAGCGAAGCTTTCTTT.

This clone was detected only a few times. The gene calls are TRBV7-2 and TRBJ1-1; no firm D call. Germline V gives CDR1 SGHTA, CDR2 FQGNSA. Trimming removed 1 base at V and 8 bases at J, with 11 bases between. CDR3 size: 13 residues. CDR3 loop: CASSLVGGAEAFF. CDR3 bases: TGTGCCAGCAGCTTAGTAGGAGGTGCCGAAGCTTTCTTT.

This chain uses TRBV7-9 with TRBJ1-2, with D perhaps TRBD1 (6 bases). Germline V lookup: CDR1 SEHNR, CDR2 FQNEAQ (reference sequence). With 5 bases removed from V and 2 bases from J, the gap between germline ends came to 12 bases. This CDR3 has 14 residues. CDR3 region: CASSPWTENYGYTF. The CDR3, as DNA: TGTGCCAGCAGCCCTTGGACAGAGAACTATGGCTACACCTTC. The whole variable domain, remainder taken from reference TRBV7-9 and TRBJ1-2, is DTGVSQNPRHKITKRGQNVTFRCDPISEHNRLYWYRQTLGQGPEFLTYFQNEAQLEKSRLLSDRFSAERPKGSFSTLEIQRTEQGDSAMYLCASSPWTENYGYTFGSGTRLTVV.

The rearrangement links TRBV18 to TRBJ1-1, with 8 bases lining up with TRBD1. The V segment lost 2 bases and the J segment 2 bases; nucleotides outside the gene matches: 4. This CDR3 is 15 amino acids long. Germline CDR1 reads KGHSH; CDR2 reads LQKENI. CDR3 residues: CASSPTGGFNTEAFF. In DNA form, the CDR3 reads TGTGCCAGCTCACCAACAGGGGGTTTTAACACTGAAGCTTTCTTT.

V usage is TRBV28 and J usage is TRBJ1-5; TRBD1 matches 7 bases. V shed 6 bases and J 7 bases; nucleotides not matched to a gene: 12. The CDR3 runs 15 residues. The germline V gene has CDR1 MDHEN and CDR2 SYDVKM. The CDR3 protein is CASSPSTGAQQPQHF. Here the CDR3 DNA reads TGTGCCAGCAGCCCCAGTACAGGGGCACAGCAGCCCCAGCATTTT.

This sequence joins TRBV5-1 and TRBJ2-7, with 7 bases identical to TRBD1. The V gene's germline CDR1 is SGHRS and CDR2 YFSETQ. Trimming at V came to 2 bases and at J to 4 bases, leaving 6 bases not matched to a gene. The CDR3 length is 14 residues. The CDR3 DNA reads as TGCGCCAGCAGCTTCGGGACAGAGAATTACGAGCAGTACTTC. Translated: CASSFGTENYEQYF.

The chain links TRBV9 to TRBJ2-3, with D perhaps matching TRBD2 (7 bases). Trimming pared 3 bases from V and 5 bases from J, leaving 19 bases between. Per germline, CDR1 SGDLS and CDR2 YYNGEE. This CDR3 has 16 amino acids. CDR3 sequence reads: CASSAGDYLRGDTQYF. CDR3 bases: TGTGCCAGCAGCGCAGGGGACTACCTGAGAGGAGATACGCAGTATTTT. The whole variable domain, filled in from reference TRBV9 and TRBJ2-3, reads DSGVTQTPKHLITATGQRVTLRCSPRSGDLSVYWYQQSLDQGLQFLIQYYNGEERAKGNILERFSAQQFPDLHSELNLSSLELGDSALYFCASSAGDYLRGDTQYFGPGTRLTVL.

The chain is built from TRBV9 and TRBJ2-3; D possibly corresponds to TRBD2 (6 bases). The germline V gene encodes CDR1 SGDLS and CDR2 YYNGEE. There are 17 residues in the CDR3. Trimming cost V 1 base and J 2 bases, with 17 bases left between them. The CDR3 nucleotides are TGTGCCAGCAGCGTATTCTCCGGGAGTGCCCCCACAGATACGCAGTATTTT. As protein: CASSVFSGSAPTDTQYF.

This chain's CDR3 is CASSPDSSYGYTF. Written as DNA, the CDR3 is TGTGCCAGCAGCCCGGACAGCTCTTATGGCTACACCTTC. The rearrangement links TRBV7-2 to TRBJ1-2; possibly TRBD1 for D (6 bases). Germline loops: CDR1 SGHTA, CDR2 FQGNSA. The CDR3 extends over 13 amino acids. Trimming pared 5 bases from V and 5 bases from J, leaving 12 bases between.

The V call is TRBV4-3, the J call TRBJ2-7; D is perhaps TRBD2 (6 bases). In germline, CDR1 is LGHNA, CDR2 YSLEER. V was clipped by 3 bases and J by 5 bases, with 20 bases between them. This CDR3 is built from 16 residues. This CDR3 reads CASSQDTGTPRHEQYF. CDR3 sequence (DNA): TGCGCCAGCAGCCAGGATACCGGGACTCCGAGGCACGAGCAGTACTTC.